One sample yielded the 3 T cell receptor beta chains listed below, sequenced in a study of shared clonotypes between healthy human individuals (dated by TCRdb to the early 2020s). Libraries were made using the immunoSEQ multiplex PCR assay. Drawn from immuneACCESS, this table holds only the in-frame rearrangements with V and J called that TCRdb kept. Clones are partly lost; checked studies trace under half to an unresolved V gene and leave the rest unexplained. The sample table holds millions of clones, of which about 95% were seen once. The ten most abundant clones make up under 0.15% of the sample. Sequencing was done on a sample of naive CD4+ T cells sorted from blood. The cell subset or site tag for this specimen amounts to: CD45RA+ positively selected. The source is a man between 18 and 29 years old in good health.

This clone turned up a few times. The V call is TRBV7-2, the J call TRBJ1-2; no reliable D call. Germline lookup yields CDR1 SGHTA and CDR2 FQGNSA. V was shortened by 4 bases and J by 3 bases, with 6 bases between the two germline ends. The CDR3 contains 12 residues. The CDR3 nucleotides read TGTGCCAGCAGCTCCATGGACTATGGCTACACCTTC. It yields the protein CASSSMDYGYTF.

The chain joins TRBV15 to TRBJ1-1, with 7 positions matching TRBD1. V was clipped by 5 bases and J by 0 bases; unmatched bases: 12. CDR1 LNHNV and CDR2 YYDKDF come from the germline V gene (reference sequence). The CDR3 is 17 residues long. Written as DNA, the CDR3 is TGTGCCACCAGCCCGACGGAAAACAGGGGAATGAACACTGAAGCTTTCTTT. This sequence encodes CATSPTENRGMNTEAFF.

Comment on this clone: The same CDR3 also results from other DNA sequences found in this sample. CDR3 sequence reads: CASSLGRGTGELFF. For the CDR3, the DNA is TGTGCCAGCAGCTTAGGCAGGGGGACCGGGGAGCTGTTTTTT. The chain recombines TRBV5-6 with TRBJ2-2, with 7 bases identical to TRBD1. Germline V gene sequence: CDR1 SGHDT, CDR2 YYEEEE. CDR3 size: 14 residues. V was pared by 2 bases and J by 5 bases, with 3 bases of the junction left unmatched.